This record covers a single TCR beta chain. V was pared by 6 bases and J by 5 bases, with 4 bases of the junction left unmatched. This CDR3 comprises 15 residues. In germline, CDR1 is MRHNA, CDR2 SNTAGT. The entry originates in a study of blood T cell repertoires in COVID-19. Clones were read by immunoSEQ multiplex PCR, and TCRdb kept only the in-frame ones, dropping some. The sample lists tens of thousands of clones, roughly 85% occurring once. The sample consisted of peripheral blood. This chain connects TRBV6-4 to TRBJ2-3, with 14 bases aligning to TRBD2. The TCR was taken from a man aged 55 to 70 with active or convalescent COVID-19. The CDR3 nucleotides are TGTGCCAGCAGCCGGACTAGCGGGGGGAAAGATACGCAGTATTTT. It codes for CASSRTSGGKDTQYF.